A few counts support the clone carrying this T cell receptor beta chain. Its matching antigen is unknown. The sample belongs to a study of cytomegalovirus exposure and HLA in healthy donors. Overall study results and limits: A few CMV-associated chains were confirmed in vitro to be specific for CMV antigens.

From germline, CDR1 is KGHSH and CDR2 LQKENI. This CDR3 is built from 14 residues. The ends were cut back, 3 bases at V and 8 bases at J, with 14 bases in the middle. Both 60 Vbeta primers and 13 Jbeta primers went into the PCR. Method: immunoSEQ multiplex PCR; TCRdb's copy keeps in-frame clones and lacks some. Of more than 85,000 clones listed, approximately 82% are singletons. V and J are TRBV18 and TRBJ2-1; D uncertain. This sequence was found in a man aged 25-40 years in good health and CMV-seropositive. Sample: PBMCs. CDR3 loop: CASSPQHRADEQFF. In nucleotides, the CDR3 is TGTGCCAGCTCACCCCAGCACAGAGCAGATGAGCAGTTCTTC.